One sample yielded the 5 T cell receptor beta chains listed below, sequenced in a study of blood T cell repertoires in COVID-19. The table came from immunoSEQ multiplex PCR; TCRdb's copy has only in-frame clones and leaves some out. The data contain roughly 36,000 clones, 75% to 90% of them singletons. Sequencing was done on a sample of peripheral blood. The receptors come from a man aged 50 to 60 with active or convalescent COVID-19.

The chain recombines TRBV2 with TRBJ2-7; 8 nucleotides align to TRBD2. CDR1 and CDR2 from the germline V gene are SNHLY and FYNNEI. Germline trimming cut 11 bases from V and 5 bases from J; bases unmatched to any gene: 5. The CDR3 extends over 11 amino acids. The CDR3 region is CAGAGENEQYF. CDR3 DNA sequence: TGTGCCGGAGCGGGAGAAAACGAGCAGTACTTC.

The chain couples TRBV5-1 to TRBJ2-3; weak D call: TRBD2 (6 bases). The CDR3 is 16 amino acids. Trimming removed 0 bases at V and 1 base at J, with 12 bases between. Germline-derived CDR1 and CDR2 are SGHRS and YFSETQ. The CDR3 loop reads CASSLGGTWGTDTQYF. CDR3 DNA sequence: TGCGCCAGCAGCTTGGGAGGGACTTGGGGCACAGATACGCAGTATTTT.

The CDR3 DNA sequence: TGTGCCAGCAGTCCGGGACAGAACATGAACACTGAAGCTTTCTTT. It specifies CASSPGQNMNTEAFF. The chain recombines TRBV2 with TRBJ1-1; 7 bases agree with TRBD1. Germline values: CDR1 SNHLY, CDR2 FYNNEI. Losses at the gene ends were 5 bases for V and 0 bases for J; bases not matched to a gene: 6. This CDR3 comprises 15 residues.

The rearrangement uses TRBV6-5 and TRBJ2-1; the D gene is possibly TRBD1 (6 bases). The CDR3 is made up of 13 amino acids. The germline CDR1 and CDR2 sequences are MNHEY and SVGAGI. The germline V and J ends were trimmed by 6 bases and 5 bases, with 11 bases remaining between them. The CDR3 here is CASRRTADNEQFF. The CDR3 DNA reads TGTGCCAGCAGGAGGACAGCCGACAATGAGCAGTTCTTC.

There are a few counts of this clone. The chain links TRBV12-3 or TRBV12-4 to TRBJ1-2; D is possibly TRBD1 (5 bases). The CDR3 extends over 12 amino acids. With 10 bases removed from V and 4 bases from J, the gap between germline ends came to 13 bases. The CDR3 spells CAITTDRYGYTF. The CDR3 region has the DNA TGTGCCATCACGACAGACCGCTATGGCTACACCTTC.